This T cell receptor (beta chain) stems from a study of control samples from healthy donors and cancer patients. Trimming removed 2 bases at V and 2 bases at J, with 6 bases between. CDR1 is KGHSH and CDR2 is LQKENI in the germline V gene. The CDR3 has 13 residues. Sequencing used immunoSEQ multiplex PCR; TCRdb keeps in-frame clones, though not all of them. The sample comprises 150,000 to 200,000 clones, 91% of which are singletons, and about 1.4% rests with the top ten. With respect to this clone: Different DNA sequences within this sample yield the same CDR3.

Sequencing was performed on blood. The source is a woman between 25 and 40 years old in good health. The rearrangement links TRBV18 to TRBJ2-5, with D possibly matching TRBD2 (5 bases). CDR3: CASSPGGQETQYF. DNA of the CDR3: TGTGCCAGCTCACCAGGAGGACAAGAGACCCAGTACTTC.